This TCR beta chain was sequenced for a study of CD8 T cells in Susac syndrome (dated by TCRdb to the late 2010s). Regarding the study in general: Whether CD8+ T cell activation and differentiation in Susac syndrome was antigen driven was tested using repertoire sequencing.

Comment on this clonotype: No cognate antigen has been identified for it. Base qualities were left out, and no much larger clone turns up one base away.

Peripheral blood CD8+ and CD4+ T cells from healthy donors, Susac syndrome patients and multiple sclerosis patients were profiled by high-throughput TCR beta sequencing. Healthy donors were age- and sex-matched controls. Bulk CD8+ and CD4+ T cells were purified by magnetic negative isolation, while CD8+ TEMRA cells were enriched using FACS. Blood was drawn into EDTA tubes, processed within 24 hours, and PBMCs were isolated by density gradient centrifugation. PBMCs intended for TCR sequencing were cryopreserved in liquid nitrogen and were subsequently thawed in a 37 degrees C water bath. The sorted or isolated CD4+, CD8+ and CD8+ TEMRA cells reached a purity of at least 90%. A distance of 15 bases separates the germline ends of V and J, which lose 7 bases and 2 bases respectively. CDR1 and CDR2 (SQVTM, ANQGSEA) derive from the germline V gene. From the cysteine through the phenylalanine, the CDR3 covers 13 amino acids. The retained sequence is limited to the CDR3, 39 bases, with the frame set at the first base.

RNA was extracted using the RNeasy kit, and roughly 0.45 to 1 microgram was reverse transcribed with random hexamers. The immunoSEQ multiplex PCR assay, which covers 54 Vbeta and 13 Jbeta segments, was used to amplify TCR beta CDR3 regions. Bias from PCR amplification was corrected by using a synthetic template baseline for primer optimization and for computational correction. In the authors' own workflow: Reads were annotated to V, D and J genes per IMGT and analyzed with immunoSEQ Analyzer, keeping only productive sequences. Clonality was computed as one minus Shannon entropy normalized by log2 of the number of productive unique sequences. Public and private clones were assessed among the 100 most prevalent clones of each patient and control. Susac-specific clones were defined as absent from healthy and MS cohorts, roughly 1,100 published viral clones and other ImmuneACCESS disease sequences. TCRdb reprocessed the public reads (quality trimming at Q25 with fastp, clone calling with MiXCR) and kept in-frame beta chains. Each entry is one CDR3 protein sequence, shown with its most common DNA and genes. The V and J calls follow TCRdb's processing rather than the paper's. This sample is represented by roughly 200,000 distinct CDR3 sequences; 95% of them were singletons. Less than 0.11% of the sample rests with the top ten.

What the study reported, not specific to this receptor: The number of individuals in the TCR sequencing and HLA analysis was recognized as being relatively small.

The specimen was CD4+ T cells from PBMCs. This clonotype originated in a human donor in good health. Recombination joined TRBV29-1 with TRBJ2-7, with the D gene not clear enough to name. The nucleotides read TGCAGCGCCGAGTCCCAGGCCACCTACGAGCAGTACTTC. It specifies CSAESQATYEQYF.